What follows is one T cell receptor beta chain and its context. The antigen remains unidentified. These data are taken from a study of blood T cell dynamics during melanoma immunotherapy. The V and J ends lost 2 bases and 2 bases respectively, with 9 bases between them. The V gene's germline CDR1 is SNHLY and CDR2 FYNNEI. This CDR3 spans 14 amino acids. Findings and caveats of the study: Clones driving repertoire changes may be melanoma-specific or general immune activation.

Time point: pre-treatment baseline. Disease control meant complete response, partial response or stable disease at 12 weeks. No patient had earlier systemic cancer treatment, concurrent immunosuppressants, or another active cancer. This table comes from immunoSEQ multiplex PCR, and its TCRdb copy is limited to in-frame clones, with some not included. The table lists approximately 13,000 clones, just under 90% of them singletons. The sample here was blood, taken from a patient treated with checkpoint blockade. The receptor comes from a human donor with melanoma. The chain uses TRBV2 and TRBJ1-2, with unresolved D. CDR3 region: CASSETGTNYGYTF. The CDR3 DNA reads as TGTGCCAGCAGTGAAACCGGAACGAACTATGGCTACACCTTC. Supplemented by reference TRBV2 and TRBJ1-2, the full variable domain reads EPEVTQTPSHQVTQMGQEVILRCVPISNHLYFYWYRQILGQKVEFLVSFYNNEISEKSEIFDDQFSVERPDGSNFTLKIRSTKLEDSAMYFCASSETGTNYGYTFGSGTRLTVV.